Sequencing of this T cell receptor beta chain was carried out in a study of T cell responses to AZD1222 COVID-19 vaccine. The protocol was immunoSEQ multiplex PCR, while the TCRdb copy is restricted to in-frame clones and leaves out a portion. Of some 84,000 clones detected, 70% to 90% appear once; the ten largest clones hold more than 9%. CDR1 LNHDA and CDR2 SQIVND come from the germline V gene (reference sequence). There are 14 residues in the CDR3. The V end was cut by 5 bases, the J end by 8 bases, with 18 bases between. Study-wide results and caveats: White British donors predominated, females outnumbered males, and clonal diversity was possibly underestimated.

Of note for this clone: The antigen is undetermined.

Samples with a second dose at about 4 or about 12 weeks were pooled together. The chain combines TRBV19 with TRBJ1-2; D call uncertain. This clonotype was obtained from an adult who received the AZD1222 COVID-19 vaccine. The sample was peripheral blood, taken 28 days after the second AZD1222 dose. CDR3 region: CASSFGGSIEGYTF. CDR3 coding DNA: TGTGCCAGTAGTTTTGGAGGGTCAATAGAGGGCTACACCTTC.